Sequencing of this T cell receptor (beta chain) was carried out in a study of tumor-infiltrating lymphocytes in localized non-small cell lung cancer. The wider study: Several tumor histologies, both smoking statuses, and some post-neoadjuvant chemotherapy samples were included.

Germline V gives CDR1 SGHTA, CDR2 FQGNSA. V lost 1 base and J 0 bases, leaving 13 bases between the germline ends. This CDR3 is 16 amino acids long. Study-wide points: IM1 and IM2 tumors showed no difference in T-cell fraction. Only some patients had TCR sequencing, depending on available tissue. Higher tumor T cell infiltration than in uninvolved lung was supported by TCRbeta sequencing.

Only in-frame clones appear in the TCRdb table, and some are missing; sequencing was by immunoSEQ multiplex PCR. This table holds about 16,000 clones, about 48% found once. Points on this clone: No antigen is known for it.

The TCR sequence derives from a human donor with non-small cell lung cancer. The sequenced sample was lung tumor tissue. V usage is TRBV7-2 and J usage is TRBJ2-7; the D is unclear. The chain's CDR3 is CASSLGWRGTSYEQYF. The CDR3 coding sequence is TGTGCCAGCAGCTTAGGCTGGCGAGGAACCTCCTACGAGCAGTACTTC.